This entry is about one T cell receptor beta chain. The sample comes from a study of T cell responses to AZD1222 COVID-19 vaccine. The protocol was immunoSEQ multiplex PCR, while the TCRdb copy is restricted to in-frame clones and leaves out a portion. Of about 90,000 clones in the sample, 85% were seen once. Germline CDR1 is SGHAT and CDR2 is FQNNGV. Trimming left V 4 bases short and J 16 bases short, with 23 bases between. The CDR3 runs to 14 residues. The source was peripheral blood, collected 28 days after the second AZD1222 dose. This clonotype was obtained from an adult who received the AZD1222 COVID-19 vaccine. The rearrangement links TRBV11-2 to TRBJ2-1; the D gene could be TRBD1 or TRBD2 (5 bases each). In DNA form, the CDR3 reads TGTGCCAGCAGCTCGCCCATAGAGGGGACCCCATCCTTCTTC. Translating it yields CASSSPIEGTPSFF.